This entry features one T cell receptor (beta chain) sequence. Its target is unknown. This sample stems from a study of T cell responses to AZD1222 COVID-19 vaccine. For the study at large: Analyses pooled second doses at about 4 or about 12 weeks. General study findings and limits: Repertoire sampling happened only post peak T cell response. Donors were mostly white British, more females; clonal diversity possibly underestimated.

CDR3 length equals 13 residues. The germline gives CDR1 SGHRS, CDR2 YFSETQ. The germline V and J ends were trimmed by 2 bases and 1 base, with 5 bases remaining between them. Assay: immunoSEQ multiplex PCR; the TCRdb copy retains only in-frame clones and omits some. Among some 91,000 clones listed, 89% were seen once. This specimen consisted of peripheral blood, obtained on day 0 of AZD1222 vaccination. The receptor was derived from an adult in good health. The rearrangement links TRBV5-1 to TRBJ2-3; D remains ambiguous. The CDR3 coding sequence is TGCGCCAGCAGCTTACATGGCACAGATACGCAGTATTTT. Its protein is CASSLHGTDTQYF. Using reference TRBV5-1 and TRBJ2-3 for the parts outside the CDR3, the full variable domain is KAGVTQTPRYLIKTRGQQVTLSCSPISGHRSVSWYQQTPGQGLQFLFEYFSETQRNKGNFPGRFSGRQFSNSRSEMNVSTLELGDSALYLCASSLHGTDTQYFGPGTRLTVL.